The 26 T cell receptor beta chains reported below all come from one sample, sequenced in a study of regulatory T cells in long-lasting Graves disease. Time point denoted: newly diagnosed GD, antithyroid drugs for less than 3 months. Following extraction of RNA from PBMCs, that RNA was used to make the TCR library. Libraries of TCR beta came from iRepertoire HTBI primers plus Arm-PCR of CDR3 regions. TCRdb reprocessed the multiplex PCR reads via MiXCR and lists one record per CDR3 protein. Among about 560,000 distinct CDR3 sequences listed, roughly 15% were seen once. These sequences were also reported in another study, on T cells in Graves' hyperthyroidism and ophthalmopathy.

The sequenced sample was peripheral blood mononuclear cells (PBMCs), obtained at new diagnosis, from a patient treated with antithyroid drugs. The receptors here all came from a young man with Graves disease.

This clonotype has more than one count but fewer than ten. V is TRBV20-1 and J is TRBJ2-3; D perhaps matches TRBD2 (6 bases). The germline gives CDR1 DFQATT, CDR2 SNEGSKA (reference sequence). The CDR3 is 15 residues long. V lost 3 bases and J lost 0, with 13 bases in between. CDR3 DNA: TGCAGTGCTAGGTTGGCGGGACGTAGCACAGATACGCAGTATTTT. It translates to CSARLAGRSTDTQYF.

The chain links TRBV5-1 to TRBJ1-1, with D possibly being TRBD1 (5 bases). Trimming shortened V by 0 bases and J by 4 bases, and 10 bases separated the two germline ends. CDR3 size: 14 residues. The germline CDR1 and CDR2 sequences are SGHRS and YFSETQ. CDR3 loop: CASSLAQGVTEAFF. Written as DNA, the CDR3 is TGCGCCAGCAGCTTGGCCCAGGGCGTCACTGAAGCTTTCTTT.

This clonotype showed up just a few times. The V and J genes are TRBV7-3 and TRBJ2-3; 14 bases agree with TRBD2. With 1 base clipped from V and 3 bases from J, the junction kept 12 bases outside the gene matches. The CDR3 is 20 amino acids. Germline V lookup: CDR1 SGHTA, CDR2 FQGTGA. The CDR3 here is CASSLRRERGLAGDTDTQYF. Written as DNA, the CDR3 is TGTGCCAGCAGCTTAAGGCGGGAAAGGGGACTAGCGGGGGATACAGATACGCAGTATTTT.

This clonotype was picked up a small number of times. The chain recombines TRBV6-2 or TRBV6-3 with TRBJ2-1; possibly TRBD1 or TRBD2 for D (5 bases each). V shed 11 bases and J shed 9 bases, with 29 bases lying between them. The CDR3 spans 16 residues. Germline V gene sequence: CDR1 MNHEY, CDR2 SVGEGT. The CDR3 reads CAARRGHERLAGEQFF. In nucleotides, the CDR3 is TGTGCCGCCAGGCGAGGACACGAAAGGCTTGCGGGTGAGCAGTTCTTC.

V gene TRBV27 combines with J gene TRBJ1-3; D not certain. There are 14 residues in the CDR3. CDR1 and CDR2 (germline): MNHEY, SMNVEV (reference sequence). Trimming took 5 bases from V and 0 from J, leaving 8 bases between them. This chain's CDR3 is CASSPISSGNTIYF. CDR3 DNA sequence: TGTGCCAGCAGTCCGATTAGCTCTGGAAACACCATATATTTT.

This clonotype was seen many times. The chain recombines TRBV5-1 with TRBJ1-1; the D is unclear. This CDR3 has 14 residues. V lost 3 bases and J 1 base, leaving 10 bases between the germline ends. Germline lookup yields CDR1 SGHRS and CDR2 YFSETQ. The CDR3 spells CASSYSRGNTEAFF. CDR3 coding DNA: TGCGCCAGCAGCTATTCCCGGGGGAACACTGAAGCTTTCTTT.

This clonotype has ten or more counts. The V and J genes are TRBV28 and TRBJ1-2; D may be TRBD1 (5 bases). In germline, CDR1 is MDHEN, CDR2 SYDVKM. This CDR3 is built from 15 residues. V gave up 3 bases and J gave up 4 bases, with 15 bases separating them. This CDR3 reads CASSFSTQVPYGYTF. The CDR3 DNA follows: TGTGCCAGCAGTTTCTCAACACAGGTACCCTATGGCTACACCTTC.

This clonotype was counted many times. The rearrangement links TRBV7-3 to TRBJ2-7; TRBD2 matches 8 bases. The V segment lost 6 bases and the J segment 3 bases; nucleotides outside the gene matches: 10. This CDR3 contains 15 residues. Germline CDR1 reads SGHTA; CDR2 reads FQGTGA. In DNA, the CDR3 is TGTGCCAGCAGTCCGGGGGCGGGAGGATTCTACGAGCAGTACTTC. Its translation is CASSPGAGGFYEQYF.

The chain carries TRBV5-1 and TRBJ2-7; D possibly uses TRBD1 or TRBD2 (5 bases each). The CDR3 loop spans 14 amino acids. Looked up from germline, CDR1 is SGHRS and CDR2 is YFSETQ. Deletions cut 4 bases from V and 1 base from J, with 12 bases between. DNA for the CDR3: TGCGCCAGCAGCCCAGGGACCCTTTCCTACGAGCAGTACTTC. Protein product: CASSPGTLSYEQYF. Together with reference TRBV5-1 and TRBJ2-7, the CDR3 gives the full variable domain: KAGVTQTPRYLIKTRGQQVTLSCSPISGHRSVSWYQQTPGQGLQFLFEYFSETQRNKGNFPGRFSGRQFSNSRSEMNVSTLELGDSALYLCASSPGTLSYEQYFGPGTRLTVT.

V is TRBV27 and J is TRBJ2-2; TRBD2 matches at 9 bases. Looked up from germline, CDR1 is MNHEY and CDR2 is SMNVEV (reference sequence). The CDR3 sequence is 15 residues long. V was pared by 8 bases and J by 2 bases, with 6 bases of the junction left unmatched. DNA of the CDR3: TGTGCCAGCTGGGGGACTAGCAGAAACACCGGGGAGCTGTTTTTT. Protein product: CASWGTSRNTGELFF.

This clonotype was seen ten or more times. This rearrangement joins TRBV28 to TRBJ2-7; 8 bases are shared with TRBD2. Per the germline V gene, CDR1 is MDHEN and CDR2 is SYDVKM. This CDR3 has 11 amino acids. With 6 bases clipped from V and 12 bases from J, the junction kept 7 bases outside the gene matches. The CDR3 DNA sequence: TGTGCCAGCAGCTCGGGGGGGACTTCGTACTTC. It yields the protein CASSSGGTSYF.

This clonotype was observed a handful of times. The chain joins TRBV5-5 to TRBJ1-2; possible D gene TRBD1, 5 bases. V was pared by 4 bases and J by 8 bases, with 18 bases between. The germline gives CDR1 SGHKS, CDR2 YYEKEE (reference sequence). The CDR3 has 14 amino acids. CDR3 sequence reads: CASSPSTRGDGYTF. In DNA form, the CDR3 reads TGTGCCAGCAGCCCCAGTACCCGAGGGGACGGCTACACCTTC.

This clonotype was detected a few times. The CDR3 region is CANHTEGGPVYNEQFF. The CDR3 DNA is TGTGCCAACCATACGGAGGGAGGGCCCGTTTACAATGAGCAGTTCTTC. The gene calls are TRBV19 and TRBJ2-1; the match to TRBD2 covers 7 bases. Germline V lookup: CDR1 LNHDA, CDR2 SQIVND (reference sequence). The CDR3 extends over 16 amino acids. V shed 10 bases, J shed 4 bases, and the junction held 16 bases outside the gene matches. Based on the CDR3 plus reference TRBV19 and TRBJ2-1, the full variable domain is DGGITQSPKYLFRKEGQNVTLSCEQNLNHDAMYWYRQDPGQGLRLIYYSQIVNDFQKGDIAEGYSVSREKKESFPLTVTSAQKNPTAFYLCANHTEGGPVYNEQFFGPGTRLTVL.

The chain recombines TRBV19 with TRBJ2-5, with 7 bases lining up with TRBD1. The CDR3 contains 15 residues. The germline V gene encodes CDR1 LNHDA and CDR2 SQIVND (reference sequence). V was clipped by 4 bases and J by 0 bases; unmatched bases: 5. This CDR3 reads CASSRITGDQETQYF. The CDR3 DNA follows: TGTGCCAGTAGTAGGATCACAGGGGACCAAGAGACCCAGTACTTC.

This clonotype turned up a few times. This chain joins TRBV11-2 and TRBJ2-1; possibly TRBD2 for D (6 bases). CDR3 length: 15 amino acids. V gave up 3 bases and J gave up 4 bases, with 13 bases separating them. Germline-derived CDR1 and CDR2 are SGHAT and FQNNGV. In DNA, the CDR3 is TGTGCCAGCAGCTTTCCGGGAGAGGGGTACAATGAGCAGTTCTTC. It specifies CASSFPGEGYNEQFF.

This clonotype was observed at least ten times. This chain links TRBV12-3 or TRBV12-4 with TRBJ2-7; perhaps TRBD2 as D (7 bases). The CDR3 consists of 13 residues. Trimming left V 7 bases short and J 6 bases short, with 16 bases between. The CDR3 spells CASTRGGGGEQYF. CDR3 DNA sequence: TGTGCCAGCACCCGTGGGGGCGGGGGCGAGCAGTACTTC.

The genes are TRBV6-5 and TRBJ2-2, with TRBD1 as a possible D gene (6 bases). V lost 4 bases, J lost 8 bases, and 11 bases lay in between. Germline V gene lookup returns CDR1 MNHEY and CDR2 SVGAGI. The CDR3 runs to 13 residues. CDR3 coding DNA: TGTGCCAGCAGTTCCAAGGGGGTGGGGGAGCTGTTTTTT. Amino acid sequence: CASSSKGVGELFF.

The table lists this clonotype with many counts. The chain couples TRBV30 to TRBJ1-2; possibly TRBD1 for D (5 bases). The length of the CDR3 is 16 residues. The ends were cut back, 2 bases at V and 8 bases at J, with 24 bases in the middle. Germline loops: CDR1 GTSNPN, CDR2 SVGIG (reference sequence). The CDR3 reads CAWSYATGTHSEGYTF. Here the CDR3 DNA reads TGTGCCTGGAGTTACGCCACGGGGACTCATTCGGAGGGCTACACCTTC.

The genes are TRBV5-1 and TRBJ2-5; 7 bases match TRBD2. The CDR3 is made up of 16 amino acids. Per germline, CDR1 SGHRS and CDR2 YFSETQ. With V trimmed by 1 base and J by 4 bases, 10 bases remained unmatched. In nucleotides, the CDR3 is TGCGCCAGCAGCTTGAGGTTGCGGGAGAGCAGAGAGACCCAGTACTTC. This codes for CASSLRLRESRETQYF.

The rearrangement links TRBV2 to TRBJ2-3, with D uncertain. The CDR3 loop spans 11 amino acids. The germline V and J ends were trimmed by 7 bases and 4 bases, with 6 bases remaining between them. The germline V gene has CDR1 SNHLY and CDR2 FYNNEI. The CDR3 here is CASKASDTQYF. In DNA, the CDR3 is TGTGCCAGCAAGGCCTCAGATACGCAGTATTTT.

This clonotype was recorded at least ten times. The genes are TRBV6-1 and TRBJ2-7; unclear D gene. The CDR3 sequence is 14 residues long. V was trimmed by 6 bases and J by 2 bases, leaving 14 bases between them. Looked up from germline, CDR1 is MNHNS and CDR2 is SASEGT. This CDR3 is CASRLVGSPYEQYF. In DNA form, the CDR3 reads TGTGCCAGCAGATTGGTGGGCAGCCCCTACGAGCAGTACTTC.

V gene TRBV25-1 combines with J gene TRBJ2-7; the D is unclear. V lost 8 bases to trimming and J lost 0 bases, with 17 bases between them. The length of the CDR3 is 15 residues. Germline CDR1 MGHDK, CDR2 SYGVNS. The chain's CDR3 is CASSRIGPSSYEQYF. The CDR3 bases are TGTGCCAGCTCCAGGATCGGCCCAAGCTCCTACGAGCAGTACTTC.

This clonotype was picked up many times. The chain couples TRBV12-3 or TRBV12-4 to TRBJ2-5, with 11 nucleotides matching TRBD2. This CDR3 region has 15 residues. V lost 3 bases, J lost 1 base, and 1 base stayed unmatched. CDR3 DNA sequence: TGTGCCAGCAGTTTGACTAGCGGGATCCAAGAGACCCAGTACTTC. This gives the protein CASSLTSGIQETQYF.

J is TRBJ2-7 and V is TRBV7-9; D possibly uses TRBD1 or TRBD2 (8 bases each). CDR1 SEHNR and CDR2 FQNEAQ come from the germline V gene (reference sequence). The CDR3 loop spans 15 amino acids. The V end was cut by 5 bases, the J end by 5 bases, with 19 bases between. Here the CDR3 reads CASSQQGELADEQYF. CDR3 coding DNA: TGTGCCAGCAGCCAACAGGGGGAACTAGCGGACGAGCAGTACTTC.

This clonotype was picked up many times. The chain uses TRBV10-3 and TRBJ2-3; D possibly corresponds to TRBD2 (6 bases). This CDR3 contains 14 residues. V was cut by 4 bases and J by 5 bases, with 13 bases left in between. Germline CDR1 is ENHRY and CDR2 is SYGVKD. The DNA for the CDR3 is TGTGCCATCAGTGGGGGAGGAGGTGGAGATACGCAGTATTTT. Translated: CAISGGGGGDTQYF.

For this clonotype: A read error may explain this, as a much larger clone is one base away. The chain combines TRBV7-3 with TRBJ2-7; no clear D gene. Germline loops: CDR1 SGHTA, CDR2 FQGTGA. This CDR3 has 14 amino acids. The CDR3 DNA reads TGTACCAGCAGCTTGGGCCCCAGTCGCTACGAGCAGTACTTC. It yields the protein CTSSLGPSRYEQYF.